The 7 T cell receptor beta chains below all came from one sample that was sequenced in a study of blood T cell repertoires in COVID-19. This table comes from immunoSEQ multiplex PCR, and its TCRdb copy is limited to in-frame clones, with some not included. The table has 150,000 to 200,000 clones, roughly nine tenths seen once. Sample: peripheral blood. The receptors here all came from an older woman with COVID-19, enrolled during active disease.

The rearrangement links TRBV7-9 to TRBJ2-1; D possibly corresponds to TRBD2 (6 bases). V was cut by 6 bases and J by 0 bases, with 18 bases left in between. The CDR3 totals 17 residues. Per germline, CDR1 SEHNR and CDR2 FQNEAQ (reference sequence). The CDR3 here is CASSTDGRGSSYNEQFF. The DNA for the CDR3 is TGTGCCAGCAGTACTGATGGGCGGGGTAGCTCCTACAATGAGCAGTTCTTC.

V and J are TRBV27 and TRBJ2-7; 9 bases fit TRBD1. The CDR3 sequence is 14 residues long. Germline CDR1 reads MNHEY; CDR2 reads SMNVEV (reference sequence). V dropped 6 bases and J dropped 3; count of bases not matched to a gene: 6. The CDR3 loop is CASRYRDRDYEQYF. The CDR3 DNA reads TGTGCCAGCAGGTACCGGGACAGGGACTACGAGCAGTACTTC.

This chain uses TRBV11-1 with TRBJ1-2; maybe TRBD1 (6 bases). CDR3 size: 15 residues. Trimming left V 1 base short and J 6 bases short, with 15 bases between. Germline V lookup: CDR1 SGHAT, CDR2 FQDESV (reference sequence). The CDR3 sequence is CASSLVGANTNGYTF. CDR3 DNA sequence: TGTGCCAGCAGCTTAGTGGGGGCGAATACCAATGGCTACACCTTC.

The chain combines TRBV30 with TRBJ1-5; D might be TRBD1 (6 bases). CDR1 and CDR2 from the germline V gene are GTSNPN and SVGIG (reference sequence). The V end was cut by 3 bases, the J end by 5 bases, with 17 bases between. This CDR3 spans 15 amino acids. The CDR3 is CAWSDWGGADQPQHF. CDR3 sequence (DNA): TGTGCCTGGAGCGACTGGGGGGGGGCCGATCAGCCCCAGCATTTT.

This clone has only one observation. The J gene is TRBJ2-3, the V gene TRBV28; D is unclear. CDR1 and CDR2 (germline): MDHEN, SYDVKM. This CDR3 spans 12 amino acids. Trimming cost V 6 bases and J 3 bases, with 7 bases left between them. Here the CDR3 reads CASSPMTDTQYF. Here the CDR3 DNA reads TGTGCCAGCAGCCCCATGACAGATACGCAGTATTTT.

There are a few counts of this clone. The rearrangement joins TRBV7-9 to TRBJ1-5; TRBD1 matches 7 bases. This CDR3 comprises 12 residues. The germline CDR1 and CDR2 sequences are SEHNR and FQNEAQ (reference sequence). V lost 2 bases, J lost 11 bases, and 3 bases stayed unmatched. The CDR3 reads CASSLRQGTQHF. CDR3 DNA sequence: TGTGCCAGCAGCTTACGACAGGGCACCCAGCATTTT.

This sequence joins TRBV19 and TRBJ1-2; TRBD1 agrees at 7 bases. The CDR3 loop spans 14 amino acids. Germline trimming cut 5 bases from V and 8 bases from J; bases unmatched to any gene: 11. Germline CDR1 reads LNHDA; CDR2 reads SQIVND (reference sequence). The CDR3 nucleotides are TGTGCCAGTAGTGCGGGACAGAGAGGCGTAGGCTACACCTTC. Translated, it gives CASSAGQRGVGYTF.